This TCR beta chain was captured in a study of human T cells and chemical hapten exposure. Turning to the study itself: Each week of the approximately 24-week study, patients had diphenylcyclopropenone applied to the scalp. Patch tests of 0.01% DPC on the upper back were read at 6 days.

Stated time point: pre-sensitization, week 0. Treatment here: therapeutic diphenylcyclopropenone sensitization with weekly scalp DPC. Total RNA was isolated from whole blood that had not been fractionated. TCRdb redid the calling of the RACE reads with MiXCR, one entry per CDR3 protein. The table shows around 350,000 distinct CDR3 sequences, with 5% to 6.5% occurring only once. Whole-study results and caveats: Donors in the study had alopecia, meaning their immune response may differ from healthy people's.

On this clonotype itself: Its antigen is unknown.

The sample was whole blood, taken in connection with sensitization to the hapten diphenylcyclopropenone (DPC). This TCR derives from a young woman with alopecia areata. Some clones in this sample may be carry-over from other donors' samples.

The CDR3 region is CASSPGGAKPFTEAFF. The CDR3 DNA sequence: TGTGCCAGCAGCCCGGGGGGGGCGAAGCCTTTCACTGAAGCTTTCTTT. The chain carries TRBV2 and TRBJ1-1, with a tentative D call TRBD1 (6 bases). The CDR3 sequence is 16 residues long. Germline V gives CDR1 SNHLY, CDR2 FYNNEI. Trimming left V 6 bases short and J 4 bases short, with 21 bases between.